One sample yielded the 13 T cell receptor beta chains listed below, sequenced in a study of response to subunit inactivated influenza vaccine. TCRdb re-called the RT-PCR reads with MiXCR, one entry per CDR3 protein. The sample comprises fewer than 600,000 distinct CDR3 sequences, roughly 7.6% of which are singletons, and around 12% rests with the top ten. The sample was PBMCs from blood, taken 23 to 25 months after vaccination. Every receptor here comes from a man between 50 and 69 years old who received an inactivated influenza vaccine.

The rearrangement links TRBV3-1 to TRBJ1-1, with a possible D match to TRBD1 (5 bases). The CDR3 has 15 residues. V was trimmed by 0 bases and J by 4 bases, leaving 12 bases between them. Germline V lookup: CDR1 LGHDT, CDR2 YNNKEL (reference sequence). CDR3 protein: CASSQDWGGSTEAFF. CDR3 DNA sequence: TGTGCCAGCAGCCAAGATTGGGGGGGATCCACTGAAGCTTTCTTT.

This clonotype came up a few times. The rearrangement joins TRBV4-3 to TRBJ1-1; D not resolved. Trimming took off 1 base at V and 4 bases at J, with 13 bases between the two ends. Germline V gives CDR1 LGHNA, CDR2 YSLEER. The CDR3 covers 15 residues. CDR3 coding DNA: TGCGCCAGCAGCCAAGGGACTGTGGGTTCCACTGAAGCTTTCTTT. This translates into CASSQGTVGSTEAFF.

This sequence joins TRBV7-9 and TRBJ1-1; the D gene is possibly TRBD1 (5 bases). Trimming took 4 bases from V and 1 from J, leaving 10 bases between them. Germline CDR1 and CDR2: SEHNR and FQNEAQ (reference sequence). CDR3 length equals 14 residues. The DNA of the CDR3 is TGTGCCAGCAGCTCCGGGACCCAGAACACTGAAGCTTTCTTT. Its protein is CASSSGTQNTEAFF.

This clonotype was seen a few times. The chain employs TRBV19 and TRBJ2-7, with D unresolved. Germline V gives CDR1 LNHDA, CDR2 SQIVND (reference sequence). The CDR3 totals 14 residues. Between the trimmed V and J ends, which lost 5 bases and 1 base, there was a span of 12 bases. CDR3 coding DNA: TGTGCCAGTAGTCACCCCGCACGTTCCTACGAGCAGTACTTC. This translates into CASSHPARSYEQYF.

A note on this clonotype: This may be a read error: a much more frequent sequence differs by one nucleotide. This rearrangement joins TRBV20-1 to TRBJ2-7; D remains unclear. The CDR3 extends over 13 amino acids. The germline V gene has CDR1 DFQATT and CDR2 SNEGSKA (reference sequence). DNA of the CDR3: TGCAGTGCTATGGGCCCACGCGGCTACGCGCAGTACTTC. Protein product: CSAMGPRGYAQYF.

This clonotype came up a few times. The chain has TRBV10-2 and TRBJ1-1; D gene uncertain. V was shortened by 9 bases and J by 1 base, with 9 bases between the two germline ends. The CDR3 runs to 12 residues. Germline lookup yields CDR1 WSHSY and CDR2 SAAADI. CDR3 in amino acids: CASRLTNTEAFF. The CDR3 coding sequence is TGCGCCAGTAGACTTACGAACACTGAAGCTTTCTTT.

This clonotype was recorded at least ten times. V and J are TRBV5-6 and TRBJ1-2; possible D gene TRBD1, 6 bases. Trimming cost V 0 bases and J 3 bases, with 12 bases left between them. Germline-derived CDR1 and CDR2 are SGHDT and YYEEEE. This CDR3 region has 15 residues. This CDR3 is CASSLVGRGYYGYTF. In DNA form, the CDR3 reads TGTGCCAGCAGCTTGGTCGGCAGGGGTTACTATGGCTACACCTTC. Variable domain in full (rest from reference TRBV5-6 and TRBJ1-2): DAGVTQSPTHLIKTRGQQVTLRCSPKSGHDTVSWYQQALGQGPQFIFQYYEEEERQRGNFPDRFSGHQFPNYSSELNVNALLLGDSALYLCASSLVGRGYYGYTFGSGTRLTVV.

This clonotype was seen a handful of times. The CDR3 here is CASSQDRGGYYGYTF. As DNA, the CDR3 is TGTGCCAGCAGCCAAGATAGAGGGGGCTACTATGGCTACACCTTC. The chain recombines TRBV4-2 with TRBJ1-2; 7 bases fit TRBD1. This CDR3 comprises 15 residues. The V and J ends lost 0 bases and 3 bases, in that order; junction bases with no gene match: 4. Germline CDR1 and CDR2: LGHNA and YNFKEQ.

This clonotype was observed a handful of times. The J gene is TRBJ2-1, the V gene TRBV11-2; the match to TRBD2 covers 9 bases. Germline V gene sequence: CDR1 SGHAT, CDR2 FQNNGV. This CDR3 has 17 amino acids. The V and J ends lost 4 bases and 2 bases, in that order; junction bases with no gene match: 9. The CDR3 sequence is CASSSRGGRETYNEQFF. Written as DNA, the CDR3 is TGTGCCAGCAGCTCCCGGGGCGGGAGGGAGACCTACAATGAGCAGTTCTTC.

This clonotype was found many times. The chain's CDR3 is CASSAIEGASNEKLFF. Here the CDR3 DNA reads TGCGCCAGCAGCGCGATAGAGGGGGCGTCTAATGAAAAACTGTTTTTT. This chain links TRBV5-1 with TRBJ1-4; 7 nucleotides agree with TRBD1. The CDR3 loop spans 16 amino acids. Germline values: CDR1 SGHRS, CDR2 YFSETQ. Trimming cost V 4 bases and J 3 bases; bases outside gene matches: 9.

This sequence joins TRBV19 and TRBJ2-1; D call uncertain. The V end was cut by 0 bases, the J end by 2 bases, with 2 bases between. CDR1 LNHDA and CDR2 SQIVND come from the germline V gene (reference sequence). The CDR3 is made up of 13 amino acids. DNA of the CDR3: TGTGCCAGTAGTATAGACACCTACAATGAGCAGTTCTTC. It translates to CASSIDTYNEQFF. Supplemented by reference TRBV19 and TRBJ2-1, the full variable domain reads DGGITQSPKYLFRKEGQNVTLSCEQNLNHDAMYWYRQDPGQGLRLIYYSQIVNDFQKGDIAEGYSVSREKKESFPLTVTSAQKNPTAFYLCASSIDTYNEQFFGPGTRLTVL.

There are a few counts of this clonotype. This rearrangement joins TRBV20-1 to TRBJ2-7, with 7 bases identical to TRBD2. CDR1 is DFQATT, CDR2 SNEGSKA, per germline (reference sequence). This CDR3 spans 13 amino acids. Trimming cost V 6 bases and J 1 base; bases outside gene matches: 6. CDR3 amino acids: CSAPGGGSYEQYF. The CDR3 DNA follows: TGCAGTGCCCCGGGGGGAGGGTCCTACGAGCAGTACTTC.

Only a few counts were recorded for this clonotype. The chain joins TRBV28 to TRBJ1-4; 10 bases align to TRBD1. The CDR3 is 14 residues long. The junction had 6 bases not matched to a gene; V was cut back by 6 bases and J by 8 bases. Germline CDR1 MDHEN, CDR2 SYDVKM. The chain's CDR3 is CASRGTGVTEKLFF. The CDR3 DNA follows: TGTGCCAGCAGGGGGACAGGGGTTACGGAAAAACTGTTTTTT.